A selection of T cell receptor beta chains follows, all from one sample in a study of CD8 T cells in Susac syndrome. TCRdb reanalysed the immunoSEQ multiplex PCR reads using MiXCR and keeps one entry per CDR3 protein. The table has about 66,000 distinct CDR3 sequences, about 94% seen once; the top ten hold around 0.61%. Sequenced material: CD8+ T cells from PBMCs. These receptors all stem from a human donor with multiple sclerosis. The CDR3 runs from the conserved cysteine through the conserved F or W. The order of the fields is V gene, D gene, clone size, J gene, CDR3 protein, CDR3 DNA. A D gene is named only where the DNA matches it firmly. Only some rows state a clone size, as once, few, many or a class for expanded clones.

TRBV6-5,TRBD2,NA,TRBJ2-7,CASSLTSGGTYEQYF,TGTGCCAGCAGTCTGACTAGCGGGGGGACCTACGAGCAGTACTTC
TRBV3-1,TRBD2,once,TRBJ2-5,CASSQASSGGRVTQYF,TGTGCCAGCAGCCAAGCGTCTAGCGGGGGGCGGGTGACCCAGTACTTC
TRBV28,NA,NA,TRBJ1-1,CASSGGYRESNTEAFF,TGTGCCAGCTCCGGGGGATACAGGGAGTCGAACACTGAAGCTTTCTTT
TRBV28,TRBD2,NA,TRBJ2-1,CASTAGGPMNEQFF,TGTGCCAGCACCGCGGGGGGCCCGATGAATGAGCAGTTCTTC
TRBV20-1,TRBD1,once,TRBJ2-5,CSAREGQGRGETQYF,TGCAGTGCTAGAGAAGGACAGGGGAGGGGAGAGACCCAGTACTTC
TRBV29-1,NA,NA,TRBJ2-1,CSVEGGQGPYNEQFF,TGCAGCGTTGAAGGGGGGCAGGGACCTTACAATGAGCAGTTCTTC
TRBV19,NA,once,TRBJ1-2,CATPGPNYGYTF,TGTGCCACACCGGGCCCTAACTATGGCTACACCTTC
TRBV7-9,TRBD2,NA,TRBJ2-1,CASSQGTSNEQFF,TGTGCCAGCAGCCAAGGGACTAGCAATGAGCAGTTCTTC
TRBV14,NA,NA,TRBJ1-1,CASSQDVVSEAFF,TGTGCCAGCAGCCAAGATGTCGTGTCTGAAGCTTTCTTT
TRBV27,NA,once,TRBJ2-5,CASSLSGGQGLTQETQYF,TGTGCCAGCAGTTTATCTGGAGGCCAGGGGCTAACTCAAGAGACCCAGTACTTC
TRBV30,NA,NA,TRBJ2-5,CAWDDGTRQETQYF,TGTGCCTGGGATGACGGGACAAGACAAGAGACCCAGTACTTC
TRBV13,NA,NA,TRBJ2-7,CASSLGAGTGYEQYF,TGTGCCAGCAGCTTAGGGGCAGGGACTGGCTACGAGCAGTACTTC
TRBV28,NA,NA,TRBJ2-5,CASFRGLGETQYF,TGTGCCAGCTTCAGGGGCTTGGGGGAGACCCAGTACTTC
TRBV12-3/TRBV12-4,TRBD2,NA,TRBJ2-3,CASSYRTSGIDTQYF,TGTGCCAGCAGTTATAGGACTAGCGGGATAGATACGCAGTATTTT
TRBV9,NA,NA,TRBJ2-6,CASSDTNQAGANVLTF,TGTGCCAGCAGCGATACAAACCAGGCTGGGGCCAACGTCCTGACTTTC
TRBV12-3/TRBV12-4,NA,NA,TRBJ1-2,CASRALGTVYGYTF,TGTGCCAGCAGGGCTCTCGGGACGGTCTATGGCTACACCTTC
TRBV9,NA,NA,TRBJ2-7,CASSPQLDSYEQYF,TGTGCCAGCAGCCCACAACTAGATTCCTACGAGCAGTACTTC
TRBV5-6,NA,NA,TRBJ2-6,CASSPSGANVLTF,TGTGCCAGCAGCCCCTCTGGGGCCAACGTCCTGACTTTC
TRBV4-1,NA,NA,TRBJ2-7,CASSPDSRGHEQYF,TGCGCCAGCAGCCCTGACTCTAGAGGCCACGAGCAGTACTTC
TRBV19,NA,NA,TRBJ1-1,CASSMSMNTEAFF,TGTGCCAGTAGTATGAGTATGAACACTGAAGCTTTCTTT
TRBV27,TRBD2,NA,TRBJ2-1,CASRLGLAGGNEQFF,TGTGCCAGCAGGTTGGGACTAGCGGGAGGCAATGAGCAGTTCTTC
TRBV9,NA,NA,TRBJ2-3,CASSGGTQYF,TGTGCCAGCAGCGGGGGGACGCAGTATTTT
TRBV5-1,TRBD2,NA,TRBJ2-2,CASSFSATSGSLAGELFF,TGCGCCAGCAGCTTCAGCGCGACTAGCGGGAGCTTAGCCGGGGAGCTGTTTTTT
TRBV3-1,TRBD2,NA,TRBJ2-3,CASSPERESVNTQYF,TGTGCCAGCAGCCCCGAGCGGGAGTCCGTAAATACGCAGTATTTT
TRBV19,TRBD1,NA,TRBJ2-7,CASTGTESSYEQYF,TGTGCCAGCACCGGGACAGAGAGCTCCTACGAGCAGTACTTC
TRBV7-6,TRBD2,NA,TRBJ2-3,CASSLAGGSTDTQYF,TGTGCCAGCAGCCTAGCGGGGGGGAGCACAGATACGCAGTATTTT
TRBV7-9,TRBD1,once,TRBJ2-6,CASSSGQGEANVLTF,TGTGCCAGCAGCTCTGGACAGGGAGAGGCCAACGTCCTGACTTTC
TRBV9,TRBD1,NA,TRBJ1-5,CASSAGQGTQPQHF,TGTGCCAGCAGCGCCGGACAGGGGACGCAGCCCCAGCATTTT